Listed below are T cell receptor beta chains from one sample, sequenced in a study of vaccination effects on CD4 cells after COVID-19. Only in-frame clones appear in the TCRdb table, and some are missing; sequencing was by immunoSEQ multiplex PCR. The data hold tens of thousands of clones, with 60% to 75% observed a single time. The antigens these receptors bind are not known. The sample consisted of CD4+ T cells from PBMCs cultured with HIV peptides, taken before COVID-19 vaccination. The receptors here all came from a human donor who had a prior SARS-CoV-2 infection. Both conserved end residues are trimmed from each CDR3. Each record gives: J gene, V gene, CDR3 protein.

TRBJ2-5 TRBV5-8 ASSLLGRRSETQY
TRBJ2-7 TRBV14 ASSQVKGADEQY
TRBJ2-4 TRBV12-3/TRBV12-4 ASSLWRGGNQY
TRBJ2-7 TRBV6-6 ASSHHRWDRVYEQY
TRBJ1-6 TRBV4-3 ASSQEGQGDNSPLH
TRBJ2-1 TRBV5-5 ASSFGQLYNEQF
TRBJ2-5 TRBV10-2 ASSYGRAREETQY
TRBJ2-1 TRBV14 ASSQDLLAVRNEQF
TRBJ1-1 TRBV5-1 ASSLLGRPNTEAF
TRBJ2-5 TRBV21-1 ASSYLDKGGQETQY
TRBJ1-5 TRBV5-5 ASSLERLTDQPQH
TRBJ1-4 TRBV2 ASSDQAAANEKLF
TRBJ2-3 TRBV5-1 ASSLGLAGATDTQY
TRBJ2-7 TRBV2 ASTGTAYEQY
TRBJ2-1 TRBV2 ASSDRGIEQF
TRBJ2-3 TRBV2 ASTLSTDTQY
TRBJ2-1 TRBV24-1 ATSDTREGGNEQF
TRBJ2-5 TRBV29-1 SVHTWTEQETQY
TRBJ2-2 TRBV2 ASSVRTSVAGELF
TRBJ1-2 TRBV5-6 ASSLWGYGYT
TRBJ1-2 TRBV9 ASSAQQGNYGYT
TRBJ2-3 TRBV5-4 ASSFGLAGGLDTQY
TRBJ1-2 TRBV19 ASSAGGLYGYT
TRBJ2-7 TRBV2 ASTFTGADEQY
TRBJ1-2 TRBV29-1 SVAKTNANYGYT
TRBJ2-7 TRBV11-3 ASSLSLGGDSYEQY
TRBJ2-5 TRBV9 ASTPTSWGETQY
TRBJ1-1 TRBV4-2 ASSRSTDKNTEAF
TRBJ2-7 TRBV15 ATSTSGGGVHEQY
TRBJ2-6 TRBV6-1 ASSEWRSGANVLT
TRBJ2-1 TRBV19 ASSILGLDNEQF
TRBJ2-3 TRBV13 ASRLGTGPDTQY
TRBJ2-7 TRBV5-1 ASSLQPGQVAGKGEQY
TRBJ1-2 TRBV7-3 ASSLTAGDGLYGYT
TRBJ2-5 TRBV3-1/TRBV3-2 ASSPRTGSGETQY
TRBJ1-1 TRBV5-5 ASSLVAGTEAF
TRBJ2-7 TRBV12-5 ASGVAGGGYHEQY
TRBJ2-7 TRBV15 ATSRREGGYEQY
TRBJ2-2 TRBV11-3 ASSLTGELF
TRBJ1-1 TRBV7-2 ASSLLASNTEAF
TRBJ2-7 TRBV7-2 ASGDRRPPYEQY
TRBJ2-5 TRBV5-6 ASSLAGQRETQY
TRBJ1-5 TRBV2 ASSGMGNQPQH
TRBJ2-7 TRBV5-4 ASSFPGGNYEQY
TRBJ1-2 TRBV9 ASSGGQTPRFGYGYT
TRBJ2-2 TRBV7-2 ATTKGANTGELF
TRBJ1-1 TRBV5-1 ASSWTGGRGTEAF
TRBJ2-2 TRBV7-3 ASSLMGTRHTGELF
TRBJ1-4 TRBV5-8 ASSSGVATNEKLF
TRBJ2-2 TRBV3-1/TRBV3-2 ASSRWRNTGELF
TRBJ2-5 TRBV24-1 ATSDFRASGVQETQY
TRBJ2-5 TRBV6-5 ASSWTSRETQY
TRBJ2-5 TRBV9 ASSVGGEQETQY
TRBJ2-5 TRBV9 ASSRVGGTQY
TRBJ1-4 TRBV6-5 ASKYGTGNEKLF
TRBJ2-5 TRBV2 ASSGTGEGTQY
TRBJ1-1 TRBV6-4 ASSQQGRSTEAF